This entry features one T cell receptor beta chain sequence. Its antigen is not known. The data are from a study of CD8 T cells in Susac syndrome. In germline, CDR1 is SGHAT, CDR2 FQNNGV. V was trimmed by 5 bases and J by 0 bases, leaving 25 bases between them. This CDR3 is 20 amino acids long. General study findings and limits: Only a relatively small number of individuals were included in the TCR sequencing and HLA analysis.

A quantity of roughly 0.5 to 1 ug RNA underwent reverse transcription using random hexamers. Multiplex PCR with immunoSEQ amplified the TCR beta CDR3 across 54 Vbeta and 13 Jbeta. Via MiXCR, TCRdb re-called the immunoSEQ multiplex PCR reads, giving one row per CDR3 protein. Altogether around 26,000 distinct CDR3 sequences are present, around 94% being singletons, with the ten largest covering about 0.27%. Material for sequencing was CD8+ T cells from PBMCs. The sequence was collected from a human donor in good health. The chain uses TRBV11-2 and TRBJ1-4; weak D call: TRBD1 (5 bases). This CDR3 reads CASSPHTSTGSIATNEKLFF. The CDR3 DNA is TGTGCCAGCAGCCCACACACTTCAACAGGAAGTATTGCAACTAATGAAAAACTGTTTTTT.